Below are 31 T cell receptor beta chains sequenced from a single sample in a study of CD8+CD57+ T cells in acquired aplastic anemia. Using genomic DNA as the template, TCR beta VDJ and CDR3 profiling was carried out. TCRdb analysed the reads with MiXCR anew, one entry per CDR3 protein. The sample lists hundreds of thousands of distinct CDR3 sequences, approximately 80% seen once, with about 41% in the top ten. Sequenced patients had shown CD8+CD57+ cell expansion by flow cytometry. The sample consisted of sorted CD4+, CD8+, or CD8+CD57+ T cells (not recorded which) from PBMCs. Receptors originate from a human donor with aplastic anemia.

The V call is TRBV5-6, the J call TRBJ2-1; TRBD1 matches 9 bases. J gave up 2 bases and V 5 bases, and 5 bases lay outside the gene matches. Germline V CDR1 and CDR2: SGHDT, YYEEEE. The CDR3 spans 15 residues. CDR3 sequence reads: CASRGGQGAYNEQFF. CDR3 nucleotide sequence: TGTGCCAGCAGAGGGGGACAGGGAGCCTACAATGAGCAGTTCTTC.

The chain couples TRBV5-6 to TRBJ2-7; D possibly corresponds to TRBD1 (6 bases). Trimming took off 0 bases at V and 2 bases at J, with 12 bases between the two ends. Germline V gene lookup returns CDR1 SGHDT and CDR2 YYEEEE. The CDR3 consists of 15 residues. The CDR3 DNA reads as TGTGCCAGCAGCTTGGAGAGGGGGACGACCTACGAGCAGTACTTC. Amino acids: CASSLERGTTYEQYF.

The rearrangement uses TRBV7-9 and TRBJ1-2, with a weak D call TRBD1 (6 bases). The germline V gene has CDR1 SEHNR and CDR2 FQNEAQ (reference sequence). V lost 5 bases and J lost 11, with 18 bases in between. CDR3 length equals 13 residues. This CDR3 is CASSQRRGGGYTF. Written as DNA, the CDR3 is TGTGCCAGCAGCCAACGCAGAGGAGGGGGGTACACCTTC.

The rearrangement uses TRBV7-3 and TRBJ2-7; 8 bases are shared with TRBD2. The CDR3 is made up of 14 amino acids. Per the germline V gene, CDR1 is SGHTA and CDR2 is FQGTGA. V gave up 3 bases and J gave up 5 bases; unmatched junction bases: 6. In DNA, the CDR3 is TGTGCCAGCAGCTTTCCGGGGGGGTCCCACGAGCAGTACTTC. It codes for CASSFPGGSHEQYF.

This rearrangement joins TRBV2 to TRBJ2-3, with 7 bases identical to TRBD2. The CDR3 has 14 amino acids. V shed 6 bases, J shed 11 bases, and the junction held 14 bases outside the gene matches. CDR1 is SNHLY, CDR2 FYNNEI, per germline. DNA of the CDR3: TGTGCCAGCAGCTATGCGGGAGTCCACGAGAAGCAGTATTTT. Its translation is CASSYAGVHEKQYF.

The CDR3: CASREGQGDPITETQYF. The CDR3 DNA sequence: TGTGCCAGCAGGGAAGGTCAGGGAGACCCAATTACTGAAACACAGTATTTT. The chain links TRBV10-3 to TRBJ1-4; D possibly uses TRBD1 or TRBD2 (5 bases each). The DNA end lines up better with TRBJ2-3; the J call may be wrong. Looked up from germline, CDR1 is ENHRY and CDR2 is SYGVKD. There are 17 residues in the CDR3.

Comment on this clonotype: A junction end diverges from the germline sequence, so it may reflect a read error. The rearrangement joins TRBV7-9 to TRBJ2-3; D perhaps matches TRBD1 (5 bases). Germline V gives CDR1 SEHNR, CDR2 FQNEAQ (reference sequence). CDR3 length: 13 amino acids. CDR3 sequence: CASSFQGTGTQYF. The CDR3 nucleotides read TGTGCCAGCAGCTTTCAAGGCACAGGTACGCAGTATTTT.

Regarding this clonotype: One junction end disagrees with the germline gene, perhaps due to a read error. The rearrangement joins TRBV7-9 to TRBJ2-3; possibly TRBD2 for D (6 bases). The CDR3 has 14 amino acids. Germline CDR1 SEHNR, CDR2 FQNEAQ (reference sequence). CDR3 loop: CASSFQGSRGTHEF. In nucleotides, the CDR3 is TGTGCCAGCAGCTTTCAGGGAAGTCGGGGGACCCATGAGTTT. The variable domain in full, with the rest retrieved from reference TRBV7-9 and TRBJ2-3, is DTGVSQNPRHKITKRGQNVTFRCDPISEHNRLYWYRQTLGQGPEFLTYFQNEAQLEKSRLLSDRFSAERPKGSFSTLEIQRTEQGDSAMYLCASSFQGSRGTHEFGPGTRLTVL.

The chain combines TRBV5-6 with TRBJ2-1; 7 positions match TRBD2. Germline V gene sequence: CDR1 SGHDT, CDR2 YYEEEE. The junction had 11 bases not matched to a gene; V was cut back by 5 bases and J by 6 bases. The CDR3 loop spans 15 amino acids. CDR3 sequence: CASSIGEGACNEQFF. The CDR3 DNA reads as TGTGCCAGCAGTATAGGGGAGGGAGCCTGCAATGAGCAGTTCTTC.

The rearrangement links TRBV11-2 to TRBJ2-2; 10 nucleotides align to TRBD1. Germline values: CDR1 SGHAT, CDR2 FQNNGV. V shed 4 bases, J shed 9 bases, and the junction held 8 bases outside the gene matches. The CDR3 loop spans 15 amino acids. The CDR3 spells CASSSIDRGRRELFF. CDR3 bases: TGTGCCAGCAGCTCAATCGACAGGGGGCGCAGGGAGCTGTTTTTT.

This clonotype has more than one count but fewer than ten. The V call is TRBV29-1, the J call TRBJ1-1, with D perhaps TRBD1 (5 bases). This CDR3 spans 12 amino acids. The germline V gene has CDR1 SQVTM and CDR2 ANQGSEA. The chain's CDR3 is CTITRVNTEAFF. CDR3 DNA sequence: TGCACAATTACCAGGGTCAACACTGAAGCTTTCTTT.

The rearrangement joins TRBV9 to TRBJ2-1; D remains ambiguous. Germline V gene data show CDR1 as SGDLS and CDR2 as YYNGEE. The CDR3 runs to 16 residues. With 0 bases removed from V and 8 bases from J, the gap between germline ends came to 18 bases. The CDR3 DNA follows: TGTGCCAGCAGCGTAGGGGCCGATACGCAGTACTATGAGCAGTTCTTC. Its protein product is CASSVGADTQYYEQFF.

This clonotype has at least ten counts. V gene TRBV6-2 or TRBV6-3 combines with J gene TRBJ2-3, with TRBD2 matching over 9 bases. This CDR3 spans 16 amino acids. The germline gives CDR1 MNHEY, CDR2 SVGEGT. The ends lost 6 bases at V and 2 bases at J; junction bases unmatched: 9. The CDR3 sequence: CASSKTSGEFTDTQYF. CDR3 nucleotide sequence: TGTGCCAGCAGCAAGACTAGCGGAGAGTTCACAGATACGCAGTATTTT.

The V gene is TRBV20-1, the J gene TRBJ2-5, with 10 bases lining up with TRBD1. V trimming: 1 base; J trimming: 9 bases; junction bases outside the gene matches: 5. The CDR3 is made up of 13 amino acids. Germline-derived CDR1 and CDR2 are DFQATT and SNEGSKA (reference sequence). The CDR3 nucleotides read TGCAGTGCTAGAGTACAGGACAGGGGGGCCCAGTACTTC. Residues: CSARVQDRGAQYF.

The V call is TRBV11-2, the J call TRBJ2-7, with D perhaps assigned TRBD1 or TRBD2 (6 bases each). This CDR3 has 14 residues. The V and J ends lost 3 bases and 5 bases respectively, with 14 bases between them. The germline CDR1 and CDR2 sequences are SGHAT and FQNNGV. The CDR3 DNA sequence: TGTGCCAGCAGCTTCGGGGGTGGGGGCCACGAGCAGTACTTC. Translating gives CASSFGGGGHEQYF.

The CDR3 DNA is TGCAGCGTTGTTGGCAGTGACCGTACTAACTATGGCTACACCTTC. As protein: CSVVGSDRTNYGYTF. This sequence joins TRBV29-1 and TRBJ1-2; D unresolved. Germline-derived CDR1 and CDR2 are SQVTM and ANQGSEA. This CDR3 spans 15 amino acids. Between the trimmed V and J ends, which lost 4 bases and 0 bases, there was a span of 15 bases.

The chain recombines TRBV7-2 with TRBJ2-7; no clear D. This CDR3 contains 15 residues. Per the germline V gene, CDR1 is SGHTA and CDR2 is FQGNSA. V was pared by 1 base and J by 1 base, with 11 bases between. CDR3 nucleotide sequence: TGTGCCAGCAGCTTAGAGTACGGCGGTTCCTACGAGCAGTACTTC. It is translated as CASSLEYGGSYEQYF.

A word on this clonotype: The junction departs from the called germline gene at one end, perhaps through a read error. The CDR3 reads CASSDGGEHGQFF. In DNA, the CDR3 is TGTGCCAGCAGTGATGGGGGAGAACATGGGCAGTTCTTC. The rearrangement links TRBV5-1 to TRBJ2-1; D tentatively reads TRBD1 or TRBD2 (5 bases each). The germline CDR1 and CDR2 sequences are SGHRS and YFSETQ. The CDR3 is made up of 13 amino acids.

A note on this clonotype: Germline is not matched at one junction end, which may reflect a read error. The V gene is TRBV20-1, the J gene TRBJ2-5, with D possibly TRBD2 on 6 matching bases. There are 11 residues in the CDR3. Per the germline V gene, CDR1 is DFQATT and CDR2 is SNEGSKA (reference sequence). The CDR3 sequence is CSAYAGRGAHF. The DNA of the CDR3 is TGCAGTGCTTACGCGGGACGCGGTGCTCACTTC.

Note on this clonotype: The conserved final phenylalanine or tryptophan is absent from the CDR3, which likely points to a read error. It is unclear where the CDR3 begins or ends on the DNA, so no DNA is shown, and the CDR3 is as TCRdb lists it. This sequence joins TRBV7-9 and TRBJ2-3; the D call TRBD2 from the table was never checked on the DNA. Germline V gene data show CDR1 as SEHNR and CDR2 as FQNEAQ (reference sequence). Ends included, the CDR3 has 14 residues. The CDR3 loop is CASSPARGPHTHNL.

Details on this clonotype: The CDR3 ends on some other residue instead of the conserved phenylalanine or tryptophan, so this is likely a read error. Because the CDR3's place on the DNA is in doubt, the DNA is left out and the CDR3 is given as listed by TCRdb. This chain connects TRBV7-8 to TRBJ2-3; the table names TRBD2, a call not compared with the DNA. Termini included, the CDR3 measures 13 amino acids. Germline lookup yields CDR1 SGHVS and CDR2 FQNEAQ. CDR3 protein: CASSVGHATKESL.

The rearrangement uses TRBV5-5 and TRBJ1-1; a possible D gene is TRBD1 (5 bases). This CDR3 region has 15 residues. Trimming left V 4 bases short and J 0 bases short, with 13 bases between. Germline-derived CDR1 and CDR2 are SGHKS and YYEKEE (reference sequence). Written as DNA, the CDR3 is TGTGCCAGCAGCCCCGACAGTCACCTGAACACTGAAGCTTTCTTT. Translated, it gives CASSPDSHLNTEAFF.

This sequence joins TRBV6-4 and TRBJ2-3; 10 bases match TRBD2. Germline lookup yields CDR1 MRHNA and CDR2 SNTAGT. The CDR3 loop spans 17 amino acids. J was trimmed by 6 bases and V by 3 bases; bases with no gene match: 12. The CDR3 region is CASSDSSGAGGPDTQYF. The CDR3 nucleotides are TGTGCCAGCAGTGATTCTAGCGGAGCGGGAGGGCCCGATACGCAGTATTTT.

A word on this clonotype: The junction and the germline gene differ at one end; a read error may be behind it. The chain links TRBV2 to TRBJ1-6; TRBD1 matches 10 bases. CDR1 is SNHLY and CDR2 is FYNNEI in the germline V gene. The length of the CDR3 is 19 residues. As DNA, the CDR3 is TGTGCCAGCAGTGGCCGTAGGGACAGGGGTACCGATGTTCTTGCACCCCCCCACTTT. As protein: CASSGRRDRGTDVLAPPHF.

The CDR3 sequence is CSVAGIVGTSGSRDTQFF. The CDR3 bases are TGCAGCGTGGCCGGGATAGTTGGGACTAGCGGGAGTCGTGATACGCAGTTCTTC. V and J are TRBV29-1 and TRBJ2-1; 14 bases are shared with TRBD2. Looked up from germline, CDR1 is SQVTM and CDR2 is ANQGSEA. The CDR3 covers 18 residues. V shed 6 bases and J 12 bases; nucleotides not matched to a gene: 22.

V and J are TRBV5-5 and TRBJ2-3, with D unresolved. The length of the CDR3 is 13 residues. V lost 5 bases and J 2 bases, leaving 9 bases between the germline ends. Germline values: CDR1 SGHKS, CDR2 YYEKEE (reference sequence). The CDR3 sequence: CASRSEDTDTQYF. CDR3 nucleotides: TGTGCCAGCAGATCAGAGGACACAGATACGCAGTATTTT.

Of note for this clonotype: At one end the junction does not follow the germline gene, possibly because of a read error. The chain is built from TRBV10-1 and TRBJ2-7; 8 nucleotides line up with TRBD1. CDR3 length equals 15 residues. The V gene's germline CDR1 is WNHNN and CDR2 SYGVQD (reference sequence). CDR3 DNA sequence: TGTGCCATCAGTGGAGGGCAGGGGGCTCCCTACGAGCAGTACTTC. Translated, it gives CAISGGQGAPYEQYF.

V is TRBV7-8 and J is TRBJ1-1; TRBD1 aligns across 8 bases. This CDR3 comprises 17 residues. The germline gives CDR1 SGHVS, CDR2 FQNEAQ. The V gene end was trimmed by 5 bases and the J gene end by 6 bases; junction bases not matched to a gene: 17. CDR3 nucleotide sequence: TGTGCCAGCAGCGGGGGGGGCGGACAGGGAGGAAAGTCTGAAGCTTTCTTT. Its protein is CASSGGGGQGGKSEAFF.

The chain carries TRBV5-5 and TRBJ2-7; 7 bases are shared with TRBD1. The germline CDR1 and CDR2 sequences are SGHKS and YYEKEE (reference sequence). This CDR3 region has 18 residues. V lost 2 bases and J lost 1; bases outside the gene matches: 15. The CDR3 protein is CASSLSGDGTALSYEQYV. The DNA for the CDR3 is TGTGCCAGCAGCTTATCAGGCGACGGGACAGCCCTTTCCTACGAGCAGTACGTC.

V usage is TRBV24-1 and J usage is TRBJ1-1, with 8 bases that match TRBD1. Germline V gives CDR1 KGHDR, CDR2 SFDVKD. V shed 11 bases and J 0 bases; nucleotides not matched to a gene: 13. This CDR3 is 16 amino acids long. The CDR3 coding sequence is TGTGCCAGTAGTACCCAGGGGGCGGGTGTGAACACTGAAGCTTTCTTT. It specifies CASSTQGAGVNTEAFF.

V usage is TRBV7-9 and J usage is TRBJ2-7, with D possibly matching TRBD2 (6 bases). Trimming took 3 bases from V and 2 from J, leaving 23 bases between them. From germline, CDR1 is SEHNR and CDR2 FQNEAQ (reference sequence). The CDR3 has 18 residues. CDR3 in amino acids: CASSFQPGGTAHAYEQYV. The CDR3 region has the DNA TGTGCCAGCAGCTTTCAACCAGGCGGGACGGCCCATGCCTACGAGCAGTACGTC.